This T cell receptor beta chain was captured in a study of blood T cells in healthy people across ages. General study points: Long-lived donors exceeded aged donors in naive CD4+ cells and diversity.

Caucasian individuals from Russia who were healthy and aged 6 to 90 acted as donors. The authors ran a second PCR of roughly 6 to 12 cycles using a sample-barcoded 5' primer and a J-beta primer mix. The template-switch adaptor, which had 12 random nucleotides, put a tag on each cDNA molecule. One entry per CDR3 protein, called by TCRdb with MiXCR from the 5' RACE reads. The data show approximately 1.5 million distinct CDR3 sequences, approximately 39% seen once. Worth noting for this clonotype: The antigen remains undetermined.

The TCR comes from a woman in her late teens or twenties in good health. Sequencing was performed on blood.

The CDR3 coding sequence is TGCAGTGCTAGAGATCAGTGGGCGAGCTCCTACAATGAGCAGTTCTTC. Its protein product is CSARDQWASSYNEQFF. This rearrangement joins TRBV20-1 to TRBJ2-1, with D unresolved. Germline CDR1 and CDR2: DFQATT and SNEGSKA (reference sequence). The CDR3 runs to 16 residues. Trimming took off 0 bases at V and 0 bases at J, with 12 bases between the two ends.